The source of this T cell receptor beta chain is a study of beta chain features in type 1 diabetes. Overall study context: Healthy donors and patients had similar age, gender and cell yields. All samples yielded 100 million to 140 million examined sorted cells.

Sorting produced populations that all topped 98% purity. Study-wide points: Type 1 diabetes patients had moderately but significantly shorter TCRB CDR3s in all four CD4+ subsets.

This clone was recorded a few times. Antigen: not known. As every portion of the isolated RNA was reverse transcribed, the sequencing read expressed TCRB transcripts. The assay was immunoSEQ multiplex PCR, and TCRdb's table has in-frame clones only and misses some. Seen here are about 280,000 clones, 15% observed once, and the top ten hold more than 0.015%. The CDR3 spans 18 residues. Trimming cost V 4 bases and J 8 bases; bases outside gene matches: 15. CDR1 and CDR2 from the germline V gene are SGHAT and FQNNGV. This TCR was sampled from a man aged 18 to 30 with type 1 diabetes. The V gene is TRBV11-2, the J gene TRBJ2-1; 12 nucleotides agree with TRBD1. The sequencing sample was made of naive CD4+ T cells from blood. Written as DNA, the CDR3 is TGTGCCAGCAGCTCCCTAAGAAGGGACAGGGGGCCGTGGGATGAGCAGTTCTTC. This codes for CASSSLRRDRGPWDEQFF. The variable domain in full, with the rest retrieved from reference TRBV11-2 and TRBJ2-1, is EAGVAQSPRYKIIEKRQSVAFWCNPISGHATLYWYQQILGQGPKLLIQFQNNGVVDDSQLPKDRFSAERLKGVDSTLKIQPAKLEDSAVYLCASSSLRRDRGPWDEQFFGPGTRLTVL.